This T cell receptor (beta chain) came from a study of response to subunit inactivated influenza vaccine. General study findings and limits: It was suggested by the authors that few new T cells are recruited by each seasonal influenza vaccination.

In the case of this clonotype: Its antigen is as yet unknown.

One entry per CDR3 protein results from TCRdb running MiXCR on the RT-PCR reads. The sample records hundreds of thousands of distinct CDR3 sequences, more than 9% being singletons. Trimming stripped 4 bases from V and 2 bases from J, with 16 bases between. CDR3 size: 15 residues. The V gene's germline CDR1 is SGHKS and CDR2 YYEKEE (reference sequence). The sequencing here drew on non-naive T cells sorted from PBMCs, taken 14 to 15 days before vaccination. V is TRBV5-5 and J is TRBJ2-7; maybe TRBD2 (5 bases). This TCR derives from a man in his fifties who received an inactivated influenza vaccine. The CDR3 spells CASSADRGLTYEQYF. In nucleotides, the CDR3 is TGTGCCAGCAGCGCGGATCGGGGTCTCACCTACGAGCAGTACTTC.